The T cell receptor beta chain under discussion was sequenced for a study of OX40 agonist ivuxolimab in advanced cancers. Whole-study context: Dose-escalation subjects each had hepatocellular carcinoma, melanoma, renal cell or head and neck cancer.

Germline values: CDR1 PRHDT, CDR2 FYEKMQ (reference sequence). There are 14 residues in the CDR3. Trimming cost V 0 bases and J 1 base, with 7 bases left between them. Blood was sampled at baseline, cycle 4 day 1, and cycle 7 day 1. Data came from immunoSEQ multiplex PCR; TCRdb stores just in-frame clones and leaves some out. Of under 40,000 clones listed, approximately 80% were seen once; the top ten hold almost 10%. This clone showed up just once. The TCR comes from an adult with an advanced solid tumor such as melanoma, head and neck, liver or kidney cancer. The material sequenced was CD4+ or CD8+ T cells sorted from blood, taken in a trial of the OX40 agonist ivuxolimab. This chain uses TRBV13 with TRBJ2-7, with D hard to call. The CDR3 region has the DNA TGTGCCAGCAGCTTAGGCCACGGTTCCTACGAGCAGTACTTC. This gives the protein CASSLGHGSYEQYF.